A single sample gave rise to the 17 T cell receptor beta chains below, sequenced in a study of shared clonotypes between healthy human individuals (TCRdb year 2020). Libraries came from the immunoSEQ multiplex PCR assay. TCRdb re-hosts the immuneACCESS table, in-frame sequences only. Its copies lack some clones; in the studies checked, an unresolved V gene accounts for under half of them, and the cause for the rest is not known. The sample table records around 600,000 clones; roughly 97% of these occur just once. Together, the top ten hold around 0.06% of the sample. The specimen was naive CD4+ T cells sorted from blood. The cell subset or site tag for this specimen amounts to: CD45RA+ positively selected. The receptors derive from a woman between 25 and 40 years old in good health.

This clone was seen only once. The CDR3 region has the DNA TGTGCCAGCAGTTTCCAGTATACCTCCTACGAGCAGTACTTC. This translates into CASSFQYTSYEQYF. The chain couples TRBV27 to TRBJ2-5; no clear D gene. TRBJ2-7 matches the DNA end more closely, so the J call is doubtful. CDR3 size: 14 residues. The germline V gene encodes CDR1 MNHEY and CDR2 SMNVEV (reference sequence).

This chain joins TRBV4-1 and TRBJ2-7; 8 nucleotides match TRBD1. The V gene end was trimmed by 6 bases and the J gene end by 3 bases; junction bases not matched to a gene: 10. Germline V lookup: CDR1 MGHRA, CDR2 YSYEKL. The CDR3 is made up of 15 amino acids. CDR3 sequence reads: CASRPGQGNHYEQYF. CDR3 DNA sequence: TGCGCCAGCAGACCCGGACAGGGTAATCACTACGAGCAGTACTTC.

This chain joins TRBV6-6 and TRBJ1-2; 9 bases are a match to TRBD1. CDR1 and CDR2 (germline): MNHNY, SVGAGI (reference sequence). V gave up 4 bases and J gave up 4 bases; unmatched junction bases: 4. CDR3 length: 14 residues. CDR3 DNA sequence: TGTGCCAGCAGTTCGGGACAGGGAAGCTATGGCTACACCTTC. The encoded protein is CASSSGQGSYGYTF.

The J gene is TRBJ1-4, the V gene TRBV5-1, with unresolved D. Germline assignment: CDR1 SGHRS and CDR2 YFSETQ. The CDR3 covers 15 residues. V dropped 5 bases and J dropped 6 bases, with 17 bases sitting between them. The CDR3 coding sequence is TGCGCCAGCAGTCACGGACGGAGTGGAGATGAAAAACTGTTTTTT. Encoded protein: CASSHGRSGDEKLFF.

The rearrangement links TRBV19 to TRBJ2-5; TRBD1 aligns across 8 bases. The CDR3 length is 15 residues. Germline lookup yields CDR1 LNHDA and CDR2 SQIVND (reference sequence). The V and J ends lost 5 bases and 1 base, in that order; junction bases with no gene match: 6. CDR3 residues: CASSPGGAVQETQYF. CDR3 in DNA: TGTGCCAGTAGTCCAGGGGGCGCCGTCCAAGAGACCCAGTACTTC.

This clone was observed a single time. This chain uses TRBV5-5 with TRBJ1-4, with a possible D match to TRBD1 (6 bases). V was cut by 1 base and J by 8 bases, with 15 bases left in between. The CDR3 is made up of 15 amino acids. The germline CDR1 and CDR2 sequences are SGHKS and YYEKEE (reference sequence). This CDR3 is CASSLIHRGGEKLFF. Here the CDR3 DNA reads TGTGCCAGCAGCTTGATCCATCGAGGGGGAGAAAAACTGTTTTTT. The variable domain in full, completed from reference TRBV5-5 and TRBJ1-4, reads DAGVTQSPTHLIKTRGQQVTLRCSPISGHKSVSWYQQVLGQGPQFIFQYYEKEERGRGNFPDRFSARQFPNYSSELNVNALLLGDSALYLCASSLIHRGGEKLFFGSGTQLSVL.

The chain is built from TRBV7-9 and TRBJ2-7; possible D gene TRBD2, 5 bases. V dropped 5 bases and J dropped 3 bases, with 11 bases sitting between them. This CDR3 is 13 amino acids long. The germline V gene encodes CDR1 SEHNR and CDR2 FQNEAQ (reference sequence). Here the CDR3 DNA reads TGTGCCAGCAGCCAAAGCCGGGGCTACGAGCAGTACTTC. It specifies CASSQSRGYEQYF.

This clone was observed once. The V and J genes are TRBV6-1 and TRBJ1-2, with D unresolved. V gave up 7 bases and J gave up 5 bases, with 14 bases separating them. There are 13 residues in the CDR3. Germline V gene sequence: CDR1 MNHNS, CDR2 SASEGT. CDR3 sequence: CASIGQDSYGYTF. The CDR3 nucleotides read TGTGCCAGCATAGGGCAGGACTCATATGGCTACACCTTC.

The chain uses TRBV6-6 and TRBJ2-5; 13 bases match TRBD2. The CDR3 length is 16 residues. Losses at the gene ends were 6 bases for V and 4 bases for J; bases not matched to a gene: 8. Per germline, CDR1 MNHNY and CDR2 SVGAGI (reference sequence). The CDR3 region has the DNA TGTGCCAGCAGACACCGACTAGCGGGAGGACCAGAGACCCAGTACTTC. The encoded protein is CASRHRLAGGPETQYF.

The V call is TRBV7-6, the J call TRBJ1-4, with 8 bases aligning to TRBD1. This CDR3 is 16 amino acids long. Per germline, CDR1 SGHVS and CDR2 FNYEAQ. The V gene end was trimmed by 3 bases and the J gene end by 6 bases; junction bases not matched to a gene: 9. The CDR3 DNA reads TGTGCCAGCAGCTTGAATCCGTCGGGACAGGATGAAAAACTGTTTTTT. Its translation is CASSLNPSGQDEKLFF.

The chain combines TRBV2 with TRBJ1-4, with a tentative D call TRBD1 (6 bases). V was pared by 8 bases and J by 7 bases, with 11 bases between. The germline V gene encodes CDR1 SNHLY and CDR2 FYNNEI. The CDR3 consists of 12 residues. The CDR3 loop is CASRQEIEKLFF. The CDR3 coding sequence is TGTGCCAGCCGACAGGAGATTGAAAAACTGTTTTTT.

This CDR3 is CASRSLAGKNTEAFF. Here the CDR3 DNA reads TGTGCCAGCCGTTCGTTAGCAGGGAAGAACACTGAAGCTTTCTTT. The V call is TRBV28, the J call TRBJ1-1, with D possibly TRBD1 on 5 matching bases. The V and J ends lost 8 bases and 1 base respectively, with 17 bases between them. The CDR3 runs to 15 residues. Germline V lookup: CDR1 MDHEN, CDR2 SYDVKM.

This clone has only one observation. The rearrangement links TRBV5-1 to TRBJ2-6; D not resolved. The CDR3 loop spans 16 amino acids. Trimming shortened V by 3 bases and J by 2 bases, and 12 bases separated the two germline ends. The germline CDR1 and CDR2 sequences are SGHRS and YFSETQ. The CDR3 loop is CASSSYAPTGANVLTF. The CDR3 bases are TGCGCCAGCAGCTCTTACGCGCCCACTGGGGCCAACGTCCTGACTTTC.

In this sample, this clone turned up a few times. The sample has other DNA sequences that encode this CDR3 too. The chain links TRBV28 to TRBJ1-1; TRBD1 aligns across 7 bases. The CDR3 contains 13 residues. Germline V gives CDR1 MDHEN, CDR2 SYDVKM. V was clipped by 6 bases and J by 5 bases; unmatched bases: 6. The CDR3, as DNA: TGTGCCAGCAGAGTACAGGGGCGGACTGAAGCTTTCTTT. It specifies CASRVQGRTEAFF.

The rearrangement joins TRBV5-5 to TRBJ1-1; a weak D match, TRBD1 (6 bases). CDR1 is SGHKS and CDR2 is YYEKEE in the germline V gene (reference sequence). With 0 bases removed from V and 5 bases from J, the gap between germline ends came to 11 bases. The CDR3 spans 14 residues. The DNA for the CDR3 is TGTGCCAGCAGCTTGGCCTACAGGGATACTGAAGCTTTCTTT. Translating gives CASSLAYRDTEAFF.

Of note for this clone: An end of the junction does not agree with germline; a read error may underlie this. The chain combines TRBV7-6 with TRBJ2-5, with D hard to call. In germline, CDR1 is SGHVS, CDR2 FNYEAQ. This CDR3 contains 13 residues. The CDR3 DNA reads TGTGCCAGCAGCTTAAGTGGGAAGGAGACCCAGCACTTC. It yields the protein CASSLSGKETQHF.

This chain connects TRBV6-1 to TRBJ1-4; possible D gene TRBD1, 6 bases. V dropped 5 bases and J dropped 8 bases, with 15 bases sitting between them. The germline gives CDR1 MNHNS, CDR2 SASEGT. This CDR3 is 14 amino acids long. The CDR3 coding sequence is TGTGCCAGCAGTCTTTTGCCAGGGGAGGAAAAACTGTTTTTT. Its translation is CASSLLPGEEKLFF.